These T cell receptor beta chains were read from a single sample in a study of blood T cell repertoires in COVID-19. Profiling relied on immunoSEQ multiplex PCR, and the TCRdb table lists in-frame clones only, not all of them. This sample has 120,000 or so clones, with approximately 65% found just once. Sequences were obtained from peripheral blood. The receptor source for this set is an older woman with acute or convalescent COVID-19. CDR3s include the opening cysteine and the closing phenylalanine or tryptophan. Fields, in order: V gene, CDR3 protein.

V gene: TRBV4-3; CDR3 protein: CASSQDRQGAYGYTF
V gene: TRBV5-1; CDR3 protein: CASSLRTGGLANTEAFF
V gene: TRBV7-2; CDR3 protein: CASSSIRGGQPQHF
V gene: TRBV30; CDR3 protein: CAWTPGGSPAEAFF
V gene: TRBV19; CDR3 protein: CASTQQVRANYGYTF
V gene: TRBV14; CDR3 protein: CASSQLDSSLAEAFF
V gene: TRBV27; CDR3 protein: CASSFGQSYGYTF
V gene: TRBV6-5; CDR3 protein: CASTLTGYGYTF
V gene: TRBV27; CDR3 protein: CASSLRTGLPYEQYF
V gene: TRBV30; CDR3 protein: CAWSTGRNSGNTIYF
V gene: TRBV6-1; CDR3 protein: CASSEYGSYGYTF
V gene: TRBV20-1; CDR3 protein: CSARSRAEAFF
V gene: TRBV21-1; CDR3 protein: CASSKHRGRRYGYTF
V gene: TRBV20-1; CDR3 protein: CSASVPDRGLGDTQYF
V gene: TRBV19; CDR3 protein: CASSIAGWEKLFF
V gene: TRBV3-1/TRBV3-2; CDR3 protein: CASSGDRDYGYTF